Listed here are 29 T cell receptor beta chains from one sample, sequenced in a study of T-cell memory formation after mild COVID-19. TCRdb reprocessed the 5' RACE reads via MiXCR and lists one record per CDR3 protein. This table has about 270,000 distinct CDR3 sequences, roughly a sixth appearing once. Source material: PBMCs or a T cell subset sorted from them (not recorded which). These receptors originate from a young man who had mild COVID-19 (a few samples of this study predate the infection). Cell type and time point are not known.

The gene calls are TRBV7-2 and TRBJ2-7, with D perhaps matching TRBD2 (5 bases). The germline V and J ends were trimmed by 2 bases and 3 bases, with 14 bases remaining between them. CDR3 size: 15 residues. Germline values: CDR1 SGHTA, CDR2 FQGNSA. The CDR3 loop is CASSLSDGMGYEQYV. CDR3 sequence (DNA): TGTGCCAGCAGCTTAAGCGACGGGATGGGCTACGAGCAGTACGTC.

The chain has TRBV10-3 and TRBJ2-5; D is undetermined. CDR1 is ENHRY and CDR2 is SYGVKD in the germline V gene. The CDR3 is 12 amino acids. V was clipped by 8 bases and J by 13 bases, with 20 bases between them. CDR3 residues: CAIGESGGPLYF. The CDR3 nucleotides read TGTGCCATCGGAGAAAGTGGTGGGCCTCTGTACTTC.

This clonotype has ten or more counts. This chain joins TRBV6-6 and TRBJ2-7; 8 bases line up with TRBD1. The ends lost 7 bases at V and 7 bases at J; junction bases unmatched: 15. The CDR3 loop spans 15 amino acids. Germline assignment: CDR1 MNHNY and CDR2 SVGAGI (reference sequence). The CDR3 coding sequence is TGTGCCAGCACCGACAAGTGGACAGGGACGGGAGAGCAGTACTTC. This sequence encodes CASTDKWTGTGEQYF.

This clonotype came up a few times. This chain joins TRBV20-1 and TRBJ2-1, with D maybe TRBD1 (7 bases). The V gene lost 4 bases and the J gene lost 1 base, with 20 bases spanning the gap. This CDR3 is built from 17 residues. CDR1 is DFQATT and CDR2 is SNEGSKA in the germline V gene (reference sequence). CDR3 amino acids: CSATGSDREASYNEQFF. CDR3 DNA sequence: TGCAGTGCTACCGGATCAGACAGGGAGGCGTCCTACAATGAGCAGTTCTTC.

The CDR3 loop reads CASRTTRTGAGANVLTF. DNA for the CDR3: TGTGCCAGCAGAACTACCCGAACAGGGGCAGGGGCCAACGTCCTGACTTTC. The chain joins TRBV6-6 to TRBJ2-6, with 7 bases aligning to TRBD1. CDR1 and CDR2 (germline): MNHNY, SVGAGI (reference sequence). The ends lost 6 bases at V and 4 bases at J; junction bases unmatched: 12. This CDR3 has 17 residues.

The table lists this clonotype with a few counts. The CDR3 DNA reads TGCAGTGCTCCGAAGGGGAGCACAGATACGCAGTATTTT. It yields the protein CSAPKGSTDTQYF. J is TRBJ2-3 and V is TRBV20-1, with D possibly being TRBD1 (5 bases). The germline V and J ends were trimmed by 5 bases and 0 bases, with 9 bases remaining between them. Germline CDR1 and CDR2: DFQATT and SNEGSKA (reference sequence). The CDR3 totals 13 residues.

This clonotype showed up just a few times. V and J are TRBV6-5 and TRBJ2-1; tentative D call: TRBD2 (6 bases). Trimming shortened V by 2 bases and J by 6 bases, and 8 bases separated the two germline ends. The CDR3 covers 13 residues. Germline V lookup: CDR1 MNHEY, CDR2 SVGAGI. The CDR3 here is CASSYLRGNEQFF. The CDR3 DNA sequence: TGTGCCAGCAGTTACCTGCGGGGCAATGAGCAGTTCTTC.

V and J are TRBV6-5 and TRBJ1-3; no definite D call. The germline gives CDR1 MNHEY, CDR2 SVGAGI. This CDR3 spans 12 amino acids. V dropped 6 bases and J dropped 4 bases, with 7 bases sitting between them. Written as DNA, the CDR3 is TGTGCCAGCAGAAGCAGGGGAAACACCATATATTTT. Translation gives CASRSRGNTIYF.

This clonotype came up a few times. The junction departs from the called germline gene at one end, perhaps through a read error. V gene TRBV5-1 combines with J gene TRBJ1-2; possibly TRBD1 for D (6 bases). This CDR3 contains 15 residues. CDR1 and CDR2 from the germline V gene are SGHRS and YFSETQ. The CDR3 DNA sequence: TGCGCCAGCAGCTTGGGCCGGGACACTAATTATGGCTACACCTTC. This sequence encodes CASSLGRDTNYGYTF.

V and J are TRBV30 and TRBJ2-7; the match to TRBD1 covers 10 bases. CDR1 and CDR2 from the germline V gene are GTSNPN and SVGIG (reference sequence). CDR3 size: 13 residues. Germline trimming cut 3 bases from V and 7 bases from J; bases unmatched to any gene: 6. In DNA, the CDR3 is TGTGCCTGGAGGGGACAGGGGTGGGGGGAGCAGTACTTC. It specifies CAWRGQGWGEQYF.

This clonotype was seen a handful of times. This sequence joins TRBV10-3 and TRBJ1-5, with TRBD1 matching 8 bases. CDR1 is ENHRY, CDR2 SYGVKD, per germline. After removal of 0 bases from V and 2 bases from J, the junction contained 3 bases not matched to a gene. This CDR3 has 16 amino acids. For the CDR3, the DNA is TGTGCCATCAGTGAGTCGTCGGGACAGGGCAATCAGCCCCAGCATTTT. It encodes CAISESSGQGNQPQHF.

The table lists this clonotype with a few counts. The gene calls are TRBV12-3 or TRBV12-4 and TRBJ1-2, with 8 bases fitting TRBD1. The CDR3 is 14 amino acids. V was clipped by 7 bases and J by 4 bases; unmatched bases: 8. The CDR3 nucleotides read TGTGCCAGCACTGCAGGGGGCTGGGGCTATGGCTACACCTTC. Translated, it gives CASTAGGWGYGYTF.

This sequence joins TRBV6-2 or TRBV6-3 and TRBJ2-5; D gene uncertain. There are 12 residues in the CDR3. With 0 bases removed from V and 5 bases from J, the gap between germline ends came to 4 bases. The V gene's germline CDR1 is MNHEY and CDR2 SVGEGT. As DNA, the CDR3 is TGTGCCAGCAGTTACTCGCCGGAGACCCAGTACTTC. Its translation: CASSYSPETQYF.

The V call is TRBV7-8, the J call TRBJ2-2; no clear D. Germline V gene data show CDR1 as SGHVS and CDR2 as FQNEAQ. The CDR3 loop spans 16 amino acids. Trimming took 5 bases from V and 0 from J, leaving 13 bases between them. The CDR3 is CASSNGVRPNTGELFF. DNA for the CDR3: TGTGCCAGCAGCAACGGCGTCAGACCGAACACCGGGGAGCTGTTTTTT.

This clonotype has at least ten counts. This chain connects TRBV27 to TRBJ2-7; 7 positions agree with TRBD1. The germline V gene has CDR1 MNHEY and CDR2 SMNVEV (reference sequence). There are 12 residues in the CDR3. The ends lost 5 bases at V and 4 bases at J; junction bases unmatched: 2. CDR3 region: CASSPQGYEQYV. The CDR3 nucleotides are TGTGCCAGCAGTCCACAGGGGTACGAGCAGTACGTC.

The chain employs TRBV5-6 and TRBJ1-6; the D is unclear. Germline CDR1 SGHDT, CDR2 YYEEEE. V shed 0 bases and J shed 8 bases, with 12 bases lying between them. This CDR3 has 15 amino acids. CDR3 coding DNA: TGTGCCAGCAGCTTGGGGGCAGACAAGGATTCACCCCTCCACTTT. Its translation is CASSLGADKDSPLHF.

The chain joins TRBV7-9 to TRBJ1-2; no clear D gene. The germline gives CDR1 SEHNR, CDR2 FQNEAQ (reference sequence). The CDR3 consists of 16 residues. With 1 base removed from V and 1 base from J, the gap between germline ends came to 13 bases. The CDR3 loop reads CASSLGRIPVNYGYTF. CDR3 nucleotides: TGTGCCAGCAGCTTAGGGCGGATACCCGTTAACTATGGCTACACCTTC.

This clonotype was found a few times. V usage is TRBV6-5 and J usage is TRBJ2-7; tentatively, D is TRBD1 or TRBD2 (5 bases each). V was shortened by 5 bases and J by 2 bases, with 13 bases between the two germline ends. This CDR3 spans 14 amino acids. The germline V gene encodes CDR1 MNHEY and CDR2 SVGAGI. CDR3 residues: CASSTGTATYEQYF. CDR3 sequence (DNA): TGTGCCAGCAGTACCGGGACGGCCACCTACGAGCAGTACTTC.

This clonotype came up a few times. The chain combines TRBV6-5 with TRBJ2-7, with D maybe TRBD2 (5 bases). Trimming left V 0 bases short and J 4 bases short, with 22 bases between. This CDR3 comprises 18 residues. Per germline, CDR1 MNHEY and CDR2 SVGAGI. CDR3 amino acids: CASSYSVGDLPEFYEQYF. In nucleotides, the CDR3 is TGTGCCAGCAGTTACTCTGTCGGGGATCTACCTGAATTTTACGAGCAGTACTTC.

CDR3 loop: CASSQGDGYTF. CDR3 coding DNA: TGCGCCAGCAGCCAAGGGGATGGCTACACCTTC. This chain connects TRBV4-1 to TRBJ1-2; D not certain. CDR3 size: 11 residues. Germline loops: CDR1 MGHRA, CDR2 YSYEKL. The V end lost 1 base, the J end lost 6 bases, and 3 bases lay between the germline ends.

The rearrangement uses TRBV27 and TRBJ2-7; a weak D match, TRBD2 (6 bases). Looked up from germline, CDR1 is MNHEY and CDR2 is SMNVEV (reference sequence). The CDR3 has 11 amino acids. The CDR3 reads CVSGGAHEQYF. CDR3 nucleotide sequence: TGTGTCTCAGGAGGGGCCCACGAGCAGTACTTC.

There are many counts of this clonotype. V usage is TRBV2 and J usage is TRBJ2-3; D unclear. Trimming stripped 0 bases from V and 7 bases from J, with 2 bases between. This CDR3 spans 11 amino acids. Germline V gives CDR1 SNHLY, CDR2 FYNNEI. CDR3: CASSEAYTQYF. CDR3 bases: TGTGCCAGCAGTGAAGCATATACGCAGTATTTT.

This clonotype was detected only a few times. The CDR3 DNA reads TGTGCCAGCAGCCCAAGACGAGGCTCTGGAAACACCATATATTTT. Protein product: CASSPRRGSGNTIYF. The chain is built from TRBV3-1 and TRBJ1-3; D uncertain. The germline CDR1 and CDR2 sequences are LGHDT and YNNKEL (reference sequence). V gave up 4 bases and J gave up 0 bases, with 10 bases separating them. The CDR3 extends over 15 amino acids.

The J gene is TRBJ2-5, the V gene TRBV7-2; possible D gene TRBD1, 6 bases. The CDR3 is 14 residues long. V dropped 6 bases and J dropped 4 bases, with 15 bases sitting between them. Per germline, CDR1 SGHTA and CDR2 FQGNSA. The DNA of the CDR3 is TGTGCCAGCAGTTTGACCAGGGGTCGAGAGACCCAGTACTTC. Translation gives CASSLTRGRETQYF.

The rearrangement uses TRBV20-1 and TRBJ2-7, with 8 bases lining up with TRBD2. V shed 6 bases and J 7 bases; nucleotides not matched to a gene: 14. There are 14 residues in the CDR3. Germline CDR1 DFQATT, CDR2 SNEGSKA (reference sequence). CDR3 region: CSAPRGTSASEQYV. The CDR3 DNA follows: TGCAGTGCCCCCCGAGGGACTAGTGCGAGTGAGCAGTACGTC.

The chain employs TRBV7-2 and TRBJ2-2; D is undetermined. The CDR3 consists of 14 residues. Germline CDR1 is SGHTA and CDR2 is FQGNSA. V was pared by 2 bases and J by 7 bases, with 11 bases between. The CDR3 bases are TGTGCCAGCAGCTTATTTCACACAATCGGGGAGCTGTTTTTT. Its protein product is CASSLFHTIGELFF. The full variable domain, completed using reference TRBV7-2 and TRBJ2-2, is GAGVSQSPSNKVTEKGKDVELRCDPISGHTALYWYRQSLGQGLEFLIYFQGNSAPDKSGLPSDRFSAERTGGSVSTLTIQRTQQEDSAVYLCASSLFHTIGELFFGEGSRLTVL.

The V gene is TRBV7-3, the J gene TRBJ2-3; D is uncertain. Trimming removed 4 bases at V and 3 bases at J, with 8 bases between. Germline V lookup: CDR1 SGHTA, CDR2 FQGTGA. The CDR3 is made up of 13 amino acids. Written as DNA, the CDR3 is TGTGCCAGCAGCTCGGAAAAGACAGATACGCAGTATTTT. It codes for CASSSEKTDTQYF.

A few counts support this clonotype. This chain uses TRBV7-2 with TRBJ2-3; D is unresolved. V was shortened by 5 bases and J by 5 bases, with 5 bases between the two germline ends. The CDR3 consists of 11 residues. Germline V CDR1 and CDR2: SGHTA, FQGNSA. The CDR3 protein is CASSRIDTQYF. DNA for the CDR3: TGTGCCAGCAGCAGGATAGATACGCAGTATTTT.

The V and J genes are TRBV11-2 and TRBJ2-3, with D tentatively TRBD1 (5 bases). This CDR3 contains 16 residues. Germline V gene data show CDR1 as SGHAT and CDR2 as FQNNGV. V lost 5 bases, J lost 3 bases, and 18 bases lay in between. The CDR3: CASSPLDSPWTDTQYF. The CDR3, as DNA: TGTGCCAGCAGCCCCCTTGACAGCCCTTGGACAGATACGCAGTATTTT.